Included here is one T cell receptor beta chain sequence, with context. These data originate in a study of technical replicates of blood from a handful of donors. TCRdb keeps only in-frame clones here, not all; method: immunoSEQ multiplex PCR. The sample lists approximately 45,000 clones; around 97% were seen once. Germline CDR1 is MGHDK and CDR2 is SYGVNS. V lost 6 bases and J lost 5, with 10 bases in between. CDR3 length equals 13 residues. This sequence originates from a human donor in good health. Sequenced input: T cells isolated from PBMCs. The chain employs TRBV25-1 and TRBJ1-4, with D possibly TRBD1 on 5 matching bases. This CDR3 reads CASSDSVNEKLFF. The CDR3 DNA sequence: TGTGCCAGCAGCGACAGTGTCAATGAAAAACTGTTTTTT.